These 26 T cell receptor beta chains share one sample of origin, sequenced in a study of cytomegalovirus exposure and HLA in healthy donors (dated by TCRdb to 2016 to 2017). The library was built by means of the immunoSEQ multiplex PCR assay. A mixture of 60 forward primers for TCR Vbeta segments and 13 reverse primers for TCR Jbeta segments was used in the multiplex PCR. TCRdb retrieved this table from immuneACCESS and kept in-frame rearrangements only. Not all clones are present; in checked studies, unresolved V genes account for under half, and no reason is known for the remainder. This sample gives about 190,000 clones in total; over 60% of them show up just once. The top ten clonotypes cover more than 4.5% of the sample. The specimen was PBMCs. The receptors here all came from a man in his thirties or forties in good health and CMV-seropositive.

V usage is TRBV28 and J usage is TRBJ1-2; D gene uncertain. The CDR3 length is 11 residues. CDR1 is MDHEN and CDR2 is SYDVKM in the germline V gene. Trimming cost V 11 bases and J 5 bases, with 12 bases left between them. The CDR3 nucleotides read TGTGCCGTCGGCCAGGTATATGGCTACACCTTC. This translates into CAVGQVYGYTF.

V is TRBV5-4 and J is TRBJ2-5; D ambiguous. Deletions cut 0 bases from V and 3 bases from J, with 9 bases between. Per germline, CDR1 SGHNT and CDR2 YYREEE (reference sequence). This CDR3 has 14 amino acids. The CDR3 loop reads CASSLDQREETQYF. The DNA for the CDR3 is TGTGCCAGCAGCTTGGACCAGCGAGAAGAGACCCAGTACTTC.

The V gene is TRBV7-9, the J gene TRBJ1-6; a possible D gene is TRBD1 (5 bases). The V gene's germline CDR1 is SEHNR and CDR2 FQNEAQ (reference sequence). This CDR3 has 16 residues. Trimming shortened V by 5 bases and J by 7 bases, and 18 bases separated the two germline ends. DNA for the CDR3: TGTGCCAGCAGCCCCCCCGGGGGGGTAGGGAATTCACCCCTCCACTTT. Protein sequence: CASSPPGGVGNSPLHF.

CDR3 nucleotides: TGTGCCAGCAGCTTAGAGGGCGGGGGGGCGGCAGATACGCAGTATTTT. This translates into CASSLEGGGAADTQYF. This chain uses TRBV13 with TRBJ2-3, with 9 bases aligning to TRBD2. The CDR3 spans 16 residues. The germline V gene encodes CDR1 PRHDT and CDR2 FYEKMQ (reference sequence). Trimming at V came to 1 base and at J to 4 bases, leaving 6 bases not matched to a gene. The complete variable domain, with remaining parts taken from reference TRBV13 and TRBJ2-3, reads AAGVIQSPRHLIKEKRETATLKCYPIPRHDTVYWYQQGPGQDPQFLISFYEKMQSDKGSIPDRFSAQQFSDYHSELNMSSLELGDSALYFCASSLEGGGAADTQYFGPGTRLTVL.

The chain links TRBV7-2 to TRBJ1-3; tentatively, D is TRBD1 (5 bases). The CDR3 runs 17 residues. Looked up from germline, CDR1 is SGHTA and CDR2 is FQGNSA. Trimming left V 2 bases short and J 2 bases short, with 16 bases between. The CDR3 region is CASSLYSGAGTGNTIYF. The CDR3 bases are TGTGCCAGCAGCTTATATTCTGGGGCAGGCACTGGAAACACCATATATTTT.

The chain has TRBV2 and TRBJ2-3; 8 bases are a match to TRBD1. Germline values: CDR1 SNHLY, CDR2 FYNNEI. With V trimmed by 6 bases and J by 4 bases, 3 bases remained unmatched. This CDR3 is built from 13 residues. DNA of the CDR3: TGTGCCAGCAGCTCGACAGGGGCAGATACGCAGTATTTT. Translating it yields CASSSTGADTQYF. The variable domain in full, completed from reference TRBV2 and TRBJ2-3, reads EPEVTQTPSHQVTQMGQEVILRCVPISNHLYFYWYRQILGQKVEFLVSFYNNEISEKSEIFDDQFSVERPDGSNFTLKIRSTKLEDSAMYFCASSSTGADTQYFGPGTRLTVL.

V is TRBV6-5 and J is TRBJ1-1; D ambiguous. The germline V gene has CDR1 MNHEY and CDR2 SVGAGI. V dropped 6 bases and J dropped 5 bases, with 13 bases sitting between them. The CDR3 has 13 amino acids. CDR3 DNA sequence: TGTGCCAGCAGCCGCGGAGGGCGAACTGAAGCTTTCTTT. This codes for CASSRGGRTEAFF.

In DNA, the CDR3 is TGTGCCAGCAGCTCCCTACAGGGGAGGCAAAACATTCAGTACTTC. Encoded protein: CASSSLQGRQNIQYF. The chain carries TRBV11-2 and TRBJ2-4, with D possibly matching TRBD1 (7 bases). CDR3 length equals 15 residues. The V gene's germline CDR1 is SGHAT and CDR2 FQNNGV. Trimming removed 4 bases from V and 5 bases from J, with 15 bases in between.

The chain has TRBV6-5 and TRBJ2-7; D may be TRBD2 (5 bases). CDR3 size: 15 residues. V shed 0 bases and J shed 2 bases, with 11 bases lying between them. CDR1 MNHEY and CDR2 SVGAGI come from the germline V gene. CDR3 loop: CASSYSTGIAYEQYF. CDR3 sequence (DNA): TGTGCCAGCAGTTACTCGACCGGGATCGCCTACGAGCAGTACTTC.

The rearrangement joins TRBV1 to TRBJ2-5; the D call TRBD2 from the table was never checked on the DNA. TRBV1 is assigned pseudogene status. The CDR3 contains 12 residues. The CDR3 loop is CTSSQVAGTQYF. In DNA, the CDR3 is TGCACCAGCAGCCAAGTTGCGGGGACCCAGTACTTC.

The V call is TRBV6-5, the J call TRBJ1-4; unclear D gene. CDR1 and CDR2 (germline): MNHEY, SVGAGI. This CDR3 is 16 amino acids long. Trimming cost V 0 bases and J 8 bases, with 16 bases left between them. CDR3 sequence reads: CASSYSRIRVSEKLFF. CDR3 coding DNA: TGTGCCAGCAGTTACTCGAGGATCAGAGTTTCCGAAAAACTGTTTTTT.

This chain joins TRBV27 and TRBJ1-1, with 7 bases identical to TRBD1. The germline V gene has CDR1 MNHEY and CDR2 SMNVEV (reference sequence). The J segment lost 5 bases and the V segment lost 4 bases, leaving 1 base of the junction unmatched. The CDR3 covers 12 residues. The CDR3 loop is CASSSGGTEAFF. CDR3 nucleotides: TGTGCCAGCAGTTCAGGGGGGACTGAAGCTTTCTTT.

The chain carries TRBV6-9 and TRBJ2-1, with D perhaps TRBD1 (5 bases). Trimming left V 7 bases short and J 5 bases short, with 12 bases between. Germline V CDR1 and CDR2: MNHGY, SVAAGI. CDR3 size: 13 residues. This CDR3 reads CASNAGPHNEQFF. The CDR3 coding sequence is TGTGCCAGCAATGCAGGGCCCCACAATGAGCAGTTCTTC.

This clone was detected a few times. The genes are TRBV7-9 and TRBJ2-5; D gene ambiguous. Trimming removed 2 bases from V and 1 base from J, with 8 bases in between. CDR1 is SEHNR, CDR2 FQNEAQ, per germline (reference sequence). The CDR3 is 14 residues long. In DNA, the CDR3 is TGTGCCAGCAGCTTACTGTCCCTCCAAGAGACCCAGTACTTC. Residues: CASSLLSLQETQYF.

The chain is built from TRBV29-1 and TRBJ2-1; a possible D gene is TRBD2 (7 bases). V was cut by 6 bases and J by 7 bases, with 22 bases left in between. The germline CDR1 and CDR2 sequences are SQVTM and ANQGSEA. The CDR3 extends over 15 amino acids. For the CDR3, the DNA is TGCAGCGTCGACGAGGGGGGGCGAGGTAGGAATGAGCAGTTCTTC. Residues: CSVDEGGRGRNEQFF.

This clone was detected once. The chain uses TRBV6-1 and TRBJ2-5, with TRBD2 matching 7 bases. This CDR3 has 13 amino acids. Germline assignment: CDR1 MNHNS and CDR2 SASEGT. V lost 5 bases to trimming and J lost 5 bases; unmatched junction nucleotides: 5. The CDR3 sequence is CASSPREGETQYF. The CDR3 nucleotides read TGTGCCAGCAGTCCCAGGGAGGGGGAGACCCAGTACTTC.

This chain links TRBV30 with TRBJ1-3; no definite D call. V was trimmed by 0 bases and J by 1 base, leaving 7 bases between them. Germline V lookup: CDR1 GTSNPN, CDR2 SVGIG (reference sequence). CDR3 length: 14 residues. The CDR3 DNA reads as TGTGCCTGGAGTGTACCAGGATCTGGAAACACCATATATTTT. This codes for CAWSVPGSGNTIYF. The whole variable domain, filled in from reference TRBV30 and TRBJ1-3, reads SQTIHQWPATLVQPVGSPLSLECTVEGTSNPNLYWYRQAAGRGLQLLFYSVGIGQISSEVPQNLSASRPQDRQFILSSKKLLLSDSGFYLCAWSVPGSGNTIYFGEGSWLTVV.

This clone was recorded only once. The J gene is TRBJ1-2, the V gene TRBV20-1; tentative D call: TRBD1 (5 bases). This CDR3 is 11 amino acids long. The V end was cut by 3 bases, the J end by 7 bases, with 9 bases between. Germline loops: CDR1 DFQATT, CDR2 SNEGSKA (reference sequence). CDR3 sequence (DNA): TGCAGTGCTAGGGACACTCCTGGCTACACCTTC. Translated: CSARDTPGYTF.

This clone was recorded only once. This chain links TRBV11-2 with TRBJ2-2; 9 bases match TRBD2. The CDR3 is 15 residues long. CDR1 is SGHAT, CDR2 FQNNGV, per germline. The junction had 4 bases not matched to a gene; V was cut back by 2 bases and J by 6 bases. CDR3: CASSLMAGGAGELFF. The CDR3 DNA sequence: TGTGCCAGCAGCTTAATGGCGGGAGGGGCCGGGGAGCTGTTTTTT.

The chain combines TRBV7-3 with TRBJ2-2; 7 nucleotides align to TRBD1. The CDR3 covers 17 residues. V was clipped by 0 bases and J by 0 bases; unmatched bases: 4. From germline, CDR1 is SGHTA and CDR2 FQGTGA. The CDR3 DNA is TGTGCCAGCAGCTTAACGGGACAGAAAGCGAACACCGGGGAGCTGTTTTTT. Amino acid sequence: CASSLTGQKANTGELFF.

The sample holds a few counts of this clone. The chain recombines TRBV22-1 with TRBJ1-5; the DNA was not used to check the table's D call, TRBD1. TRBV22-1 is flagged as a pseudogene. This CDR3 comprises 16 residues. Written as DNA, the CDR3 is TGTCCTGGGAGCCCCCGGACCGGGACACGGAATCAGCCCCAGCATTTT. Translation: CPGSPRTGTRNQPQHF.

This chain links TRBV6-5 with TRBJ2-7; possible D gene TRBD1, 5 bases. Germline-derived CDR1 and CDR2 are MNHEY and SVGAGI. CDR3 length: 12 amino acids. V was shortened by 6 bases and J by 6 bases, with 12 bases between the two germline ends. The CDR3 nucleotides are TGTGCCAGCAGCCAGGCTAGGGGCGAGCAGTACTTC. Its protein product is CASSQARGEQYF.

V and J are TRBV28 and TRBJ2-7; 8 bases map to TRBD1. CDR3 size: 14 residues. Germline V gene data show CDR1 as MDHEN and CDR2 as SYDVKM. V was clipped by 5 bases and J by 0 bases; unmatched bases: 3. The DNA of the CDR3 is TGTGCCAGCAGTGACAGGGGTTTCTCCTACGAGCAGTACTTC. Its translation is CASSDRGFSYEQYF.

A single count supports this clone. This chain connects TRBV6-1 to TRBJ2-2; D remains unclear. There are 12 residues in the CDR3. Germline CDR1 is MNHNS and CDR2 is SASEGT. V lost 1 base to trimming and J lost 13 bases, with 10 bases between them. The CDR3 nucleotides read TGTGCCAGCAGTGAAGTACCGGGTTTGCTGTTTTTT. Protein product: CASSEVPGLLFF.

The V call is TRBV2, the J call TRBJ2-5, with D possibly TRBD2 on 5 matching bases. The J call may be mistaken, given a closer DNA end match to TRBJ2-7. CDR3 size: 12 residues. Germline CDR1 is SNHLY and CDR2 is FYNNEI. The CDR3 loop is CASGRKLYEQYF. The CDR3 region has the DNA TGTGCCAGCGGGAGAAAGCTCTACGAGCAGTACTTC.

The gene calls are TRBV14 and TRBJ2-3; perhaps TRBD2 as D (6 bases). CDR1 and CDR2 (germline): SGHDN, FVKESK. The CDR3 runs to 21 residues. V was pared by 4 bases and J by 2 bases, with 31 bases between. The CDR3 loop is CASSPGNLAIGWEAYTDTQYF. Here the CDR3 DNA reads TGTGCCAGCAGCCCAGGGAACCTAGCAATCGGGTGGGAGGCCTACACAGATACGCAGTATTTT.